This TCR beta chain emerged from a study of T cells in Graves' hyperthyroidism and ophthalmopathy. Whole-study findings and limits: Blood held most thyroid clonotypes expanded above 0.001 frequency.

TCR beta CDR3 regions were amplified from RNA. The HTBI primer set drove a first-round RT-PCR of the TCR CDR3. TCRdb used MiXCR to reprocess the multiplex PCR reads, holding one entry per CDR3 protein. This repertoire shows around 340,000 distinct CDR3 sequences, approximately 15% found once; its top ten account for roughly 24%. This clonotype has just a few counts. Its antigen is not known. Germline CDR1 reads SEHNR; CDR2 reads FQNEAQ (reference sequence). Between the trimmed V and J ends, which lost 0 bases and 4 bases, there was a span of 11 bases. The CDR3 loop spans 15 amino acids. This TCR was recovered from a woman aged 30 to 39 with Graves' hyperthyroidism. The V gene is TRBV7-9, the J gene TRBJ2-3; no definite D call. What was sequenced was blood. The CDR3 spells CASSLARLEADTQYF. The DNA of the CDR3 is TGTGCCAGCAGCTTAGCGCGGCTAGAGGCAGATACGCAGTATTTT.